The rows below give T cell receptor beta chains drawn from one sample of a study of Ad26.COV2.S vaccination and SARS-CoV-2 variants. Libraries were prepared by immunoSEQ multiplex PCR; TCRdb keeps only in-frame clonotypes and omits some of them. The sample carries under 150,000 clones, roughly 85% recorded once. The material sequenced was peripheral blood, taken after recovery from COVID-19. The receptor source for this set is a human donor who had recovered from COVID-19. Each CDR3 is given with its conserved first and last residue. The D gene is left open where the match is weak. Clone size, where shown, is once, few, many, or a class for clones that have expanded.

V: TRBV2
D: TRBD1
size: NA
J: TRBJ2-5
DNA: TGTGCCAGCAGCGGGGACAGGGATTTTAAGACCCAGTACTTC
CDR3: CASSGDRDFKTQYF

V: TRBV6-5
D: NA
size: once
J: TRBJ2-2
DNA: TGTGCCAGCAAGTTAGACAGAGGCTACACCGGGGAGCTGTTTTTT
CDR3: CASKLDRGYTGELFF

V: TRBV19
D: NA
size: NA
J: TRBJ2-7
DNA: TGTGCCAGTAGTAGTAGGGGGAACTCCTACGAGCAGTACTTC
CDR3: CASSSRGNSYEQYF

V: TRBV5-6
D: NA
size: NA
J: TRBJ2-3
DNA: TGTGCCAGCGGGTACAGGCTAAGGTTGGTCGCAGATACGCAGTATTTT
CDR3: CASGYRLRLVADTQYF

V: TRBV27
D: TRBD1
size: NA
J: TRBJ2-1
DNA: TGTGCCAGCAGTCTCCGGGACAGGAACAATGAGCAGTTCTTC
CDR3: CASSLRDRNNEQFF

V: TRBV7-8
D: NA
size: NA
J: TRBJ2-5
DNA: TGTGCCAGCAGCTTAAATACGGACCGAGAGACCCAGTACTTC
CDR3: CASSLNTDRETQYF

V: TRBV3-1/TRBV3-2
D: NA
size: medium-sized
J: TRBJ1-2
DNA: TGTGCCAGCAGCCCTTTGGGGGCTGGGGGCTACACCTTC
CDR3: CASSPLGAGGYTF

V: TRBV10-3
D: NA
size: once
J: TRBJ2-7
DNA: TGTGCCGTCCTCTCCTTCGGGAACGAGCAGTACTTC
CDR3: CAVLSFGNEQYF

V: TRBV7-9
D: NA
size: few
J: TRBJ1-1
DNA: TGTGCCAGCAGCTTAGGGGTGGGAACTGAAGCTTTCTTT
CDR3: CASSLGVGTEAFF

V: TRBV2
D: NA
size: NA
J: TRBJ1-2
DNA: TGTGCCAGCAGCCTTCCGTTAGGGAGAGGCTATGGCTACACCTTC
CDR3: CASSLPLGRGYGYTF

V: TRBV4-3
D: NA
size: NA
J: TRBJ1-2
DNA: TGCGCCAGCAGCCAACTTTCAGGGCCCCCTTATGGCTACACCTTC
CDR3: CASSQLSGPPYGYTF

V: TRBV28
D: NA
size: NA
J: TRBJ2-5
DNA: TGTGCCAGCAGCCTCCAAGTGGGGCGAGGGGGGACCCAGTACTTC
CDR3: CASSLQVGRGGTQYF

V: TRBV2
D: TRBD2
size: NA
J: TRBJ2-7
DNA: TGTGCCAGCAGTGAAGCCCCAGCGGGGCTGCTCTCCTACGAGCAGTACTTC
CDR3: CASSEAPAGLLSYEQYF

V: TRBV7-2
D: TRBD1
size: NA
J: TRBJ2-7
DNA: TGTGCCAGCAGCTTAGGAGCCGGACAGGGATCCTACGAGCAGTACTTC
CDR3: CASSLGAGQGSYEQYF

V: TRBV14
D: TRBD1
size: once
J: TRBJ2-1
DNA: TGTGCCAGCAGCCCAATTCTACAGGGGGATGAGCAGTTCTTC
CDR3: CASSPILQGDEQFF

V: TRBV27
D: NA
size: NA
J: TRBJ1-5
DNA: TGTGCCAGCAGTCCGACAGGACGCAATCAGCCCCAGCATTTT
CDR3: CASSPTGRNQPQHF

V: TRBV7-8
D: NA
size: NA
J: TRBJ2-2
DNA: TGTGCCAGCAGCTTAGATAGCACAGGGAGCGGGGAGCTGTTTTTT
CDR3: CASSLDSTGSGELFF

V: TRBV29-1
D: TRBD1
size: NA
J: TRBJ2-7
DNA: TGCAGCGGTTCCCGGGACAGGGGTGACGAGCAGTACTTC
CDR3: CSGSRDRGDEQYF

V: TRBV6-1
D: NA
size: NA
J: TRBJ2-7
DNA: TGTGCCAGCAGTGAGCCTGGTTACGAGCAGTACTTC
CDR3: CASSEPGYEQYF

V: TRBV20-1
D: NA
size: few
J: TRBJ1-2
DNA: TGCAGTGCCGGGACACTCTATGGCTACACCTTC
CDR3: CSAGTLYGYTF

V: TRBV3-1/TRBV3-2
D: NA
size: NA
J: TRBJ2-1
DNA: TGTGCCAGCAGCCAAGATGGAGGGGGGGGATACAATGAGCAGTTCTTC
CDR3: CASSQDGGGGYNEQFF

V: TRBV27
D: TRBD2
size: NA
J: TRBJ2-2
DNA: TGTGCCAGCGCCCCCTTTAGCGGGTCCGGGGAGCTGTTTTTT
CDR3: CASAPFSGSGELFF

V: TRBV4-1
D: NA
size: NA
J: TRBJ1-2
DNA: TGCGCCAGCAGCCGAGTAGGTGGAGGGAAGAACTATGGCTACACCTTC
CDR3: CASSRVGGGKNYGYTF

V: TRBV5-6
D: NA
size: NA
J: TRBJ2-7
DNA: TGTGCCAGCAGCGGAGGACAGTTAAGCTACGAGCAGTACTTC
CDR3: CASSGGQLSYEQYF

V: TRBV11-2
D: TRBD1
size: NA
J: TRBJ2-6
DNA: TGTGCCAGCAGCTCCAAGAGCTTACAGGGGGCTGGGGCCAACGTCCTGACTTTC
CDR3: CASSSKSLQGAGANVLTF

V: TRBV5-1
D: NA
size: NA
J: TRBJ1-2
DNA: TGCGCCAGCAGCTTGGGATGGGAACAGGGTGGCTACACCTTC
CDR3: CASSLGWEQGGYTF

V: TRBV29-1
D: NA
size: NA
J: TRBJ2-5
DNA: TGCAGCGTTGAATCTGGATACAGGGAAGAGACCCAGTACTTC
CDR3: CSVESGYREETQYF

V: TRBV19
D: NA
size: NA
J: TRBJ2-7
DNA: TGTGCCAGTAGTATAGATGAGTGGAGGGAGCAGTACTTC
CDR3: CASSIDEWREQYF

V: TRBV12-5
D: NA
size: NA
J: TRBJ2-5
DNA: TGTGCTAGTGCGGCGGGGCTCGGGGGGACCCAGTACTTC
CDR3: CASAAGLGGTQYF

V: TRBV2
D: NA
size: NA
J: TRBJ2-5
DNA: TGTGCCAGCAGTGACCGGGAGACCCAGTACTTC
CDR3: CASSDRETQYF